This TCR beta chain emerged from a study of T cell responses to AZD1222 COVID-19 vaccine. Turning to this clone: What it binds is not known.

Only in-frame clones appear in the TCRdb table, and some are missing; sequencing was by immunoSEQ multiplex PCR. The sample has some 170,000 clones, roughly 90% seen once; the top ten hold 1.5% to 2%. Study-wide points: No day 14 peak samples; only post-peak repertoires were characterized. Across spike, vaccine-associated CD4 TCRs were found, dominant at 160-218 and 743-854. Baseline seropositivity characterized only a handful of AZD1222 recipients. Clonal diversity may have been underestimated, and the donors were mostly white British, with more females than males.

V was clipped by 6 bases and J by 5 bases; unmatched bases: 4. The CDR3 sequence is 14 residues long. Germline-derived CDR1 and CDR2 are SNHLY and FYNNEI. The origin of this receptor is an adult who received the AZD1222 COVID-19 vaccine. The rearrangement joins TRBV2 to TRBJ2-1; the match to TRBD2 covers 10 bases. The sample consisted of peripheral blood, taken 28 days after the second AZD1222 dose. This chain's CDR3 is CASRATSGNNEQFF. DNA for the CDR3: TGTGCCAGCAGGGCCACTAGCGGGAACAATGAGCAGTTCTTC.